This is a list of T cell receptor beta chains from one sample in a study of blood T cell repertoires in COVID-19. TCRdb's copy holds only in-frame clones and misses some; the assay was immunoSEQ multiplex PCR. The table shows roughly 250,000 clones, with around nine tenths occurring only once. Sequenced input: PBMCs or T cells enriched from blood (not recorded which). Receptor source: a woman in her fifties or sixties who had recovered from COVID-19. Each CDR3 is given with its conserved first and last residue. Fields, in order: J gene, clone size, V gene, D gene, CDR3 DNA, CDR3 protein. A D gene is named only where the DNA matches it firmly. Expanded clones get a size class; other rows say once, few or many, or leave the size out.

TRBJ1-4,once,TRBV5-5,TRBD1,TGTGCCAGCAGCTTATCTTGGGGACAGAATGAAAAACTGTTTTTT,CASSLSWGQNEKLFF
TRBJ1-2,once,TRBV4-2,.,TGTGCCAGCAGCCAAGATCTTTTGGTAGGGGCCGCTAACTATGGCTACACCTTC,CASSQDLLVGAANYGYTF
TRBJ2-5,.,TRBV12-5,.,TGTGCTAGTGGTTCCGGCCAGGGGCAAGAGACCCAGTACTTC,CASGSGQGQETQYF
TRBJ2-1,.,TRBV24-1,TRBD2,TGTGCCACCTCTGGACTAGCCCTGTCAGAAAATGAGCAGTTCTTC,CATSGLALSENEQFF
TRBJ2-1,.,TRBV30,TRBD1,TGTGCCTGGAATGGACAGGGGGCCCCCTACAATGAGCAGTTCTTC,CAWNGQGAPYNEQFF
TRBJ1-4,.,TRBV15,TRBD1,TGTGCCACCAGCAGAGATCCGGCAGGGGGAGGAGAAAAACTGTTTTTT,CATSRDPAGGGEKLFF
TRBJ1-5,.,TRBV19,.,TGTGCCAGTAGCTGGATAGCGGGGGTGGATCAGCCCCAGCATTTT,CASSWIAGVDQPQHF
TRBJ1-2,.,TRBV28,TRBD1,TGTGCCAGCAGTTTACGCACGCAGGGGGCCAGTGGCTACACCTTC,CASSLRTQGASGYTF
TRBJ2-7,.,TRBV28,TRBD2,TGTGCCAGCAGTCGGCTAGCGGGGGGCTACGAGCAGTACTTC,CASSRLAGGYEQYF
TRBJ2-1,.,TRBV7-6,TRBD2,TGTGCCAGCAGCTTAGCCCGTACTAGCGGGAGACGCACCGACTACAATGAGCAGTTCTTC,CASSLARTSGRRTDYNEQFF
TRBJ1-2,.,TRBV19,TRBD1,TGTGCCAGTAGCCCAGGGGGCATAGACTATGGCTACACCTTC,CASSPGGIDYGYTF
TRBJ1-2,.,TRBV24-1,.,TGTGCCACCAGTGAGAGGGATGGCTACACCTTC,CATSERDGYTF
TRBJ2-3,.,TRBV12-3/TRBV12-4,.,TGTGCCAGCAGTGACCTAGCAGCAGATACGCAGTATTTT,CASSDLAADTQYF
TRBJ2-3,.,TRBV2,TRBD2,TGTGCCAGTTCACCCCGGGCCCCGGGACTAGCGGAAACAGATACGCAGTATTTT,CASSPRAPGLAETDTQYF
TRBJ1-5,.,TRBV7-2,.,TGTGCCAGCAGCCGCAACGGCGGCAGGGGAATTCAGCCCCAGCATTTT,CASSRNGGRGIQPQHF
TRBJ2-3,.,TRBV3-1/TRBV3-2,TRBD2,TGTGCCAGCAGCTACACTAGCGGGGGCACAGATACGCAGTATTTT,CASSYTSGGTDTQYF
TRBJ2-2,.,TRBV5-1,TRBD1,TGCGCCAGCAGCTTGGATCAGGGGGCAAACACCGGGGAGCTGTTTTTT,CASSLDQGANTGELFF
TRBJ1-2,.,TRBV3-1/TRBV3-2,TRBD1,TGTGCCAGCAGCCAAGGGGACAGTCCCTATGGCTACACCTTC,CASSQGDSPYGYTF
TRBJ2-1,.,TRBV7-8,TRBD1,TGTGCCAGCAGCTTAGACAGGGGTAGATACAATGAGCAGTTCTTC,CASSLDRGRYNEQFF
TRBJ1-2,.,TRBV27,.,TGTGCCAGCAGTCCCGGGGGGGGGCGCGGTGGCTACACCTTC,CASSPGGGRGGYTF
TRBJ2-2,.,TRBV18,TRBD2,TGTGCCAGCTCACCGTACACTAGCGGGAGGGCCGATGTCTCCGGGGAGCTGTTTTTT,CASSPYTSGRADVSGELFF
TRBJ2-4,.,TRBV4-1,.,TGCGCCAGCAGCCAAGGACGGGCTCCCAGGGACATTCAGTACTTC,CASSQGRAPRDIQYF
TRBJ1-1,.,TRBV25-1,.,TGTGCCAGCAGGACGCTGAACGGGGACACTGAAGCTTTCTTT,CASRTLNGDTEAFF
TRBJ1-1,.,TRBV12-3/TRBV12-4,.,TGTGCCAGCAGTTTGGGGCTCAACACTGAAGCTTTCTTT,CASSLGLNTEAFF
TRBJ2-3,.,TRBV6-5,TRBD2,TGTGCCAGCAGCGGGACTAGCGGGAGGGGAGATACGCAGTATTTT,CASSGTSGRGDTQYF
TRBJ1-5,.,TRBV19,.,TGTGCCAGTAGCGTACCGAGGGTCGGTCAGCCCCAGCATTTT,CASSVPRVGQPQHF
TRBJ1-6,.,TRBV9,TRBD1,TGTGCCAGCAGCGTAGGGGTGGGACAGACTAATTCACCCCTCCACTTT,CASSVGVGQTNSPLHF
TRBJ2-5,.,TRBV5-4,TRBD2,TGTGCCAGCAGCACCAAAGCGGGAGGGATTGAGACCCAGTACTTC,CASSTKAGGIETQYF
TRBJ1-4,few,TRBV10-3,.,TGTGCCATCAGTGAGTCTGTCAGAGGAGGTGAAAAACTGTTTTTT,CAISESVRGGEKLFF
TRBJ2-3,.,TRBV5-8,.,TGTGCCAGCAGCTTGTCCCGAAACAGGGGCACAGATACGCAGTATTTT,CASSLSRNRGTDTQYF
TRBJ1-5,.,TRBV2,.,TGTGCCAGCAGCCCGACAAGCAATCAGCCCCAGCATTTT,CASSPTSNQPQHF
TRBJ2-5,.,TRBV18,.,TGTGCCAGCTCACCACCCGGGACACCACAAGAGACCCAGTACTTC,CASSPPGTPQETQYF
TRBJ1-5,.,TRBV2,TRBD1,TGTGCCAGCAGTGAGAACAGGGGGGACAATCAGCCCCAGCATTTT,CASSENRGDNQPQHF
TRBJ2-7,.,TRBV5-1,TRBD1,TGCGCCAGCAGCTTGGAAGGGACAGGGGTCCACGAGCAGTACTTC,CASSLEGTGVHEQYF
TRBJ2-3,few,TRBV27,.,TGTGCCAGCAGTTCATATAGAGATACGCAGTATTTT,CASSSYRDTQYF
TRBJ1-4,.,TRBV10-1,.,TGCGCCAGCAGTGAGGCAACCGCGGTGGAAAAACTGTTTTTT,CASSEATAVEKLFF
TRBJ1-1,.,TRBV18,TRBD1,TGTGCCAGCTCACCAAACTGGACAGGGGATGACACTGAAGCTTTCTTT,CASSPNWTGDDTEAFF
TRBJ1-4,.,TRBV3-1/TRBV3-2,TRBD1,TGTGCCAGCAGTTCGACAGGGGGTGGGGAAAAACTGTTTTTT,CASSSTGGGEKLFF
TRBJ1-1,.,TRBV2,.,TGTGCCAGCAGGGAGGGGAGGACTGAAGCTTTCTTT,CASREGRTEAFF
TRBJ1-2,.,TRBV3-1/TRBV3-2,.,TGTGCCAGCAGCCCCCGCCCAGGTTTGAACTATGGCTACACCTTC,CASSPRPGLNYGYTF
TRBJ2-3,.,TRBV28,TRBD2,TGTGCCAGCAGTGATCCGAGGGGCGGGAGGGCCAGAGATACGCAGTATTTT,CASSDPRGGRARDTQYF
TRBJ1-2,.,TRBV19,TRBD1,TGTGCCAGTAGCCCGGACAGGGGGGGCTATGGCTACACCTTC,CASSPDRGGYGYTF